This passage covers 8 T cell receptor beta chains from one sample sequenced in a study of T cell repertoires in cytomegalovirus infection. One entry per CDR3 protein, called by TCRdb with MiXCR from the reads. This sample has some 170,000 distinct CDR3 sequences; about a sixth occur once, and the top ten carry approximately 26%. Source material: CD8+ T cells from PBMCs. These receptors originate from a human donor in good health (CMV status not recorded). Some clones in this sample may be carry-over from other donors' samples.

The chain has TRBV7-9 and TRBJ1-3; D is unclear. V lost 9 bases and J 0 bases, leaving 18 bases between the germline ends. This CDR3 contains 16 residues. Germline V lookup: CDR1 SEHNR, CDR2 FQNEAQ (reference sequence). CDR3 region: CASKAVERRSGNTIYF. DNA for the CDR3: TGTGCCAGTAAGGCGGTGGAGAGACGCTCTGGAAACACCATATATTTT.

This clonotype was seen a handful of times. The rearrangement joins TRBV27 to TRBJ2-5; the match to TRBD2 covers 9 bases. The CDR3 consists of 16 residues. Germline CDR1 and CDR2: MNHEY and SMNVEV (reference sequence). V dropped 5 bases and J dropped 2; count of bases not matched to a gene: 9. The CDR3 spells CASSPSSGDRQETQYF. The CDR3 DNA reads as TGTGCCAGCAGTCCCTCTAGCGGGGATCGTCAAGAGACCCAGTACTTC.

This chain links TRBV30 with TRBJ2-3; 9 bases line up with TRBD2. Germline V gives CDR1 GTSNPN, CDR2 SVGIG (reference sequence). V lost 4 bases and J lost 1; bases outside the gene matches: 3. The CDR3 has 14 amino acids. CDR3 loop: CAWTASGGTDTQYF. As DNA, the CDR3 is TGTGCCTGGACGGCTAGCGGGGGCACAGATACGCAGTATTTT.

Only one count was recorded for this clonotype. The chain is built from TRBV10-1 and TRBJ2-7, with 11 bases fitting TRBD2. Germline V gene sequence: CDR1 WNHNN, CDR2 SYGVQD (reference sequence). This CDR3 has 14 residues. V shed 3 bases and J 3 bases; nucleotides not matched to a gene: 1. The CDR3 DNA sequence: TGCGCCAGCAGTGAAGGGACTAGCGGCTACGAGCAGTACTTC. Its translation: CASSEGTSGYEQYF.

The CDR3: CASPRGNTEAFF. CDR3 in DNA: TGTGCCAGCCCAAGAGGGAACACTGAAGCTTTCTTT. The chain combines TRBV2 with TRBJ1-1; the D is unclear. CDR1 is SNHLY and CDR2 is FYNNEI in the germline V gene. The CDR3 length is 12 residues. V was clipped by 8 bases and J by 1 base, with 8 bases between them.

This clonotype was seen at least ten times. This chain joins TRBV7-2 and TRBJ1-1; D may be TRBD1 (5 bases). This CDR3 region has 14 residues. CDR1 and CDR2 from the germline V gene are SGHTA and FQGNSA. V lost 10 bases to trimming and J lost 11 bases, with 26 bases between them. CDR3 sequence: CATRQGNGGWGAFF. The CDR3, as DNA: TGTGCCACGCGGCAGGGTAACGGTGGTTGGGGCGCTTTCTTT. The full variable domain, completed using reference TRBV7-2 and TRBJ1-1, is GAGVSQSPSNKVTEKGKDVELRCDPISGHTALYWYRQSLGQGLEFLIYFQGNSAPDKSGLPSDRFSAERTGGSVSTLTIQRTQQEDSAVYLCATRQGNGGWGAFFGQGTRLTVV.

The rearrangement joins TRBV5-5 to TRBJ2-4; D unresolved. The CDR3 runs to 17 residues. Trimming removed 2 bases at V and 8 bases at J, with 23 bases between. Per the germline V gene, CDR1 is SGHKS and CDR2 is YYEKEE (reference sequence). The CDR3 sequence: CASSFTWPAGLWDIQYF. The CDR3 DNA reads TGTGCCAGCAGCTTTACTTGGCCAGCCGGCTTGTGGGACATTCAGTACTTC.

The chain combines TRBV28 with TRBJ2-7, with TRBD1 as a possible D gene (6 bases). With 5 bases removed from V and 4 bases from J, the gap between germline ends came to 18 bases. CDR1 MDHEN and CDR2 SYDVKM come from the germline V gene. This CDR3 region has 15 residues. In nucleotides, the CDR3 is TGTGCCAGCAGTCCTCGAACAGGGTCAGGGTACGAGCAGTACTTC. Its protein product is CASSPRTGSGYEQYF.